This TCR beta chain was sequenced during a study of T cell responses to AZD1222 COVID-19 vaccine. Comment on this clone: Its antigen is not known.

The study's findings and limits: Just six or seven AZD1222 recipients tested seropositive at baseline. Close to half of all spike-specific TCRs reportedly target regions of the variants that are unmutated.

The table came from immunoSEQ multiplex PCR; TCRdb's copy has only in-frame clones and leaves some out. The table includes about 190,000 clones, about 92% detected once. The receptor comes from an adult in good health. This specimen consisted of peripheral blood, obtained on day 0 of AZD1222 vaccination.

CDR3 region: CASSATRTARNTEAFF. CDR3 nucleotides: TGTGCCAGCAGTGCAACTAGGACAGCTAGGAACACTGAAGCTTTCTTT. This chain uses TRBV25-1 with TRBJ1-1, with D perhaps TRBD1 (6 bases). This CDR3 spans 16 amino acids. Germline assignment: CDR1 MGHDK and CDR2 SYGVNS. V lost 4 bases to trimming and J lost 1 base, with 16 bases between them.